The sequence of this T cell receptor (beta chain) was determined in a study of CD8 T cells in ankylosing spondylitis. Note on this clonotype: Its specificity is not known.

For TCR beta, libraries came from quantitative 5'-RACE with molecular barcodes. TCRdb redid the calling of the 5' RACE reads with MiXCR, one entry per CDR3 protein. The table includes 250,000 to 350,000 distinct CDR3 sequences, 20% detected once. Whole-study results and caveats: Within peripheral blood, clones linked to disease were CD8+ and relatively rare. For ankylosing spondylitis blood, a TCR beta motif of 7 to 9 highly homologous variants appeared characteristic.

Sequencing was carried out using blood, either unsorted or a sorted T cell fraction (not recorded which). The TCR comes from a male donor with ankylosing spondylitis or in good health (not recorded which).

The chain's CDR3 is CSARKRGNTGELFF. The CDR3 coding sequence is TGCAGTGCCCGTAAGCGAGGGAACACCGGGGAGCTGTTTTTT. This chain uses TRBV20-1 with TRBJ2-2, with no clear D. Trimming left V 6 bases short and J 1 base short, with 12 bases between. The CDR3 has 14 residues. Germline loops: CDR1 DFQATT, CDR2 SNEGSKA (reference sequence).